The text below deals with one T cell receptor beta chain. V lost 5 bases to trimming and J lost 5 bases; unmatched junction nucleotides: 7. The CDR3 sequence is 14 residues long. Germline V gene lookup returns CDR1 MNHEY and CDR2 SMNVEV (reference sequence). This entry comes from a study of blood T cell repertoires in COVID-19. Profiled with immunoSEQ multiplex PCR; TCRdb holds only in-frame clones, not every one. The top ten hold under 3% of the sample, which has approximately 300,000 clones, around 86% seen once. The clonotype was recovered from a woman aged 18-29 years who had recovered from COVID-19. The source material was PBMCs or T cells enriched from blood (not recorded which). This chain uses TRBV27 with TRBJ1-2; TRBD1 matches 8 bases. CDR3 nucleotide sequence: TGTGCCAGCAGTAGGGACAGGAGGGGTTATGGCTACACCTTC. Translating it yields CASSRDRRGYGYTF.